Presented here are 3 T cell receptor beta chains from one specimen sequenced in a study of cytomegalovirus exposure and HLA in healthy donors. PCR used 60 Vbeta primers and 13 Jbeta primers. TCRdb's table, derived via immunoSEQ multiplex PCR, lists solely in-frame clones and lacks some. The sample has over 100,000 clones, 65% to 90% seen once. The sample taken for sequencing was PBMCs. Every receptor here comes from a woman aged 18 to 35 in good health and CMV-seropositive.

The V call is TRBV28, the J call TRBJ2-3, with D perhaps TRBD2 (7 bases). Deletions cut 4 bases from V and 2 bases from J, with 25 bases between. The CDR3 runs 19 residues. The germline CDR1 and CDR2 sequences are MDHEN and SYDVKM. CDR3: CASSYGNPLGEGDTDTQYF. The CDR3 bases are TGTGCCAGCAGTTATGGGAATCCTCTAGGGGAGGGGGACACAGATACGCAGTATTTT.

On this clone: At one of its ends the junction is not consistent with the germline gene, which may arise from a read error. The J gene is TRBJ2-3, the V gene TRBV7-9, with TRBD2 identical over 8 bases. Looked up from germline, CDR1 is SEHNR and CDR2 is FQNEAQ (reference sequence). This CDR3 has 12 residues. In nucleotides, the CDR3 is TGTTCCAGCAGTTATAGCGGGGAGACGCAGTATTTT. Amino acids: CSSSYSGETQYF.

The CDR3 DNA reads as TGTGCCAGCAGCCGCAAAGGGGGGGGCAGTGGCACTGAAGCTTTCTTT. Amino acid sequence: CASSRKGGGSGTEAFF. The rearrangement links TRBV7-9 to TRBJ1-1, with D maybe TRBD1 (6 bases). Germline loops: CDR1 SEHNR, CDR2 FQNEAQ (reference sequence). V lost 5 bases and J 4 bases, leaving 20 bases between the germline ends. CDR3 size: 16 residues.